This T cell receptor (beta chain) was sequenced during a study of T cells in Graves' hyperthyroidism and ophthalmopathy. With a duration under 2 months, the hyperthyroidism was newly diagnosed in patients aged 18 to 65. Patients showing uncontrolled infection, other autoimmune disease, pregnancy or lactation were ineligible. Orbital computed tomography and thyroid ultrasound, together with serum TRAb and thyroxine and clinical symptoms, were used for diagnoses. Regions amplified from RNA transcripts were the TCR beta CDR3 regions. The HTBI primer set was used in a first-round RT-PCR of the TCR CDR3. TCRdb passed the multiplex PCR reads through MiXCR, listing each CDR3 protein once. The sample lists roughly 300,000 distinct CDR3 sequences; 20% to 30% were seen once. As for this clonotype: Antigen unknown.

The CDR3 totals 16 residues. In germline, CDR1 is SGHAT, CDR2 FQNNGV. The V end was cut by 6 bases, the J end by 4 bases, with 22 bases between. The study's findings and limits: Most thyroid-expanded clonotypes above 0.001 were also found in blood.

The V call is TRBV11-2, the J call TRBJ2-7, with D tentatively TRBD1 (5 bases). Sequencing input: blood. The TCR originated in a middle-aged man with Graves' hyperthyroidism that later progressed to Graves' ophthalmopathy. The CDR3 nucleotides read TGTGCCAGCAGATCACTGGTCAGGGAATGGGGATACGAGCAGTACTTC. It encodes CASRSLVREWGYEQYF.